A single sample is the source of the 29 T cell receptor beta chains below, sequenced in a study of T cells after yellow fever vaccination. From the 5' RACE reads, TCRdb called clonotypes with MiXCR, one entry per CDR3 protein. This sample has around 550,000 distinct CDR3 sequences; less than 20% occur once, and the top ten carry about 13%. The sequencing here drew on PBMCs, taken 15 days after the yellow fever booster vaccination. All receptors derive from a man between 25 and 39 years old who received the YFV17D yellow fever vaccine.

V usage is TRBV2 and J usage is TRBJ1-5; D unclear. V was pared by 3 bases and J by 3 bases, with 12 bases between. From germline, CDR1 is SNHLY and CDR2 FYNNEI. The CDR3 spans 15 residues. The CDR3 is CASSEDSVHNQPQHF. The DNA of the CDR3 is TGTGCCAGCAGTGAGGATTCCGTCCACAATCAGCCCCAGCATTTT.

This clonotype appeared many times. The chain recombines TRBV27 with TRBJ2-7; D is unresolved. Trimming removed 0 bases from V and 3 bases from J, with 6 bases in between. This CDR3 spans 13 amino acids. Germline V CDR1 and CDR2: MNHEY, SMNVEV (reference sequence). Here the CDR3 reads CASSLSKGYEQYF. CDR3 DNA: TGTGCCAGCAGTTTATCGAAGGGCTACGAGCAGTACTTC.

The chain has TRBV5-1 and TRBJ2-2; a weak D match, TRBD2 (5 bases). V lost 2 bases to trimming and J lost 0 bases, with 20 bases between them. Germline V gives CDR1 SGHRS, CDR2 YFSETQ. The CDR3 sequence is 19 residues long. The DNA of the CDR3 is TGCGCCAGCAGCTTCAGAGGGTTTGCCGGCAACGCGAACACCGGGGAGCTGTTTTTT. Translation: CASSFRGFAGNANTGELFF.

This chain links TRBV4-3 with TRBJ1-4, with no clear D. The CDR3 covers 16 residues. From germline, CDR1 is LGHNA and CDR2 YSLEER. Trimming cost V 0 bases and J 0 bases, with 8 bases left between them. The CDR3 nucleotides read TGCGCCAGCAGCCAAGAAGGTCCTGCAACTAATGAAAAACTGTTTTTT. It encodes CASSQEGPATNEKLFF.

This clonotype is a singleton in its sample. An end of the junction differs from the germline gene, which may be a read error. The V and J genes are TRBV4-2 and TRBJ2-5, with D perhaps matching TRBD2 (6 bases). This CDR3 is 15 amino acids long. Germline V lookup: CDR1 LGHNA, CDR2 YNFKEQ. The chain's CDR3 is CASSRERDSQQTQYF. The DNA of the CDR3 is TGTGCCAGCAGCCGTGAACGGGACTCCCAACAGACCCAGTACTTC.

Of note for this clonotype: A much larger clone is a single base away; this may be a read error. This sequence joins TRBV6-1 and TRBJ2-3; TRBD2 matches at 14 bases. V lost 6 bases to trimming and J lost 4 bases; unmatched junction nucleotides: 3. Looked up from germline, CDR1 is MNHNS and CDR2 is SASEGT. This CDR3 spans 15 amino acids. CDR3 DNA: TGTGCCAGCAGGAGACTAGCGGGAGGGGCAGATACGCAGTATTTT. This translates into CASRRLAGGADTQYF.

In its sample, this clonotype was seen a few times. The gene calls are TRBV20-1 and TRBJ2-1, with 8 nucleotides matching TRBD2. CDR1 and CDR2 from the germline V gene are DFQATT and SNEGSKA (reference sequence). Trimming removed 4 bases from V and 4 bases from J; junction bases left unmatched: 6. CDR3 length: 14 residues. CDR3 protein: CSATKRERYNEQFF. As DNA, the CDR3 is TGCAGTGCTACGAAGCGGGAGCGATACAATGAGCAGTTCTTC.

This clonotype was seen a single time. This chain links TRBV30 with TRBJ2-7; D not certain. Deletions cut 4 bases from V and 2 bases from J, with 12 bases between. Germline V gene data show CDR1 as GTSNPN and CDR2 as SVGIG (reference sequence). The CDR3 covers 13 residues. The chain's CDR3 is CAWNRPLAYEQYF. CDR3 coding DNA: TGTGCCTGGAACCGACCATTGGCCTACGAGCAGTACTTC. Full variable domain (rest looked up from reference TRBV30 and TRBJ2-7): SQTIHQWPATLVQPVGSPLSLECTVEGTSNPNLYWYRQAAGRGLQLLFYSVGIGQISSEVPQNLSASRPQDRQFILSSKKLLLSDSGFYLCAWNRPLAYEQYFGPGTRLTVT.

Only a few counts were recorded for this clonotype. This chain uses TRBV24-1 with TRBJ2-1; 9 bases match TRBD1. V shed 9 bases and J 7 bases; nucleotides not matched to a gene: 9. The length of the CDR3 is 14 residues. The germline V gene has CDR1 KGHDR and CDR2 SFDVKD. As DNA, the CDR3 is TGTGCCACCTCCCTACAGGGGGCGATTAATGAGCAGTTCTTC. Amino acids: CATSLQGAINEQFF.

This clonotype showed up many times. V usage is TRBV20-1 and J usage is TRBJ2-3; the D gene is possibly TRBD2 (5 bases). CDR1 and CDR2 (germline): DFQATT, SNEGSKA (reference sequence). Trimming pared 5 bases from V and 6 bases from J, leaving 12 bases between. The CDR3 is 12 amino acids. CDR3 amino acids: CSAERTGDTQYF. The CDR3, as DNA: TGCAGTGCTGAGAGGACGGGGGATACGCAGTATTTT.

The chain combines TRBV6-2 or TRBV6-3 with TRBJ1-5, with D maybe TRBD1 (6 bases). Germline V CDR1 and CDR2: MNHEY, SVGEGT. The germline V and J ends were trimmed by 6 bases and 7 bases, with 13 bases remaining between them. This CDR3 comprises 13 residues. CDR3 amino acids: CASRDSSNQPQHF. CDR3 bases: TGTGCCAGCAGGGACAGTTCCAACCAGCCCCAGCATTTT.

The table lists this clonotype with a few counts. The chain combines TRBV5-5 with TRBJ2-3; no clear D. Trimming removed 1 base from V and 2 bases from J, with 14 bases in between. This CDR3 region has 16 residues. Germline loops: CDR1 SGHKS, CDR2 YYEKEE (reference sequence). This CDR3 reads CASSLRVGGNTDTQYF. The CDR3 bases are TGTGCCAGCAGCTTGAGAGTTGGCGGAAACACAGATACGCAGTATTTT.

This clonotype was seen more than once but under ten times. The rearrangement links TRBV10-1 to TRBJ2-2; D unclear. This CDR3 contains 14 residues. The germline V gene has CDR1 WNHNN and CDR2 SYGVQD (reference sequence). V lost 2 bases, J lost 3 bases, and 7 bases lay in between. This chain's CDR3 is CASSEVRYTGELFF. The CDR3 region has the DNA TGCGCCAGCAGTGAGGTCAGATACACCGGGGAGCTGTTTTTT.

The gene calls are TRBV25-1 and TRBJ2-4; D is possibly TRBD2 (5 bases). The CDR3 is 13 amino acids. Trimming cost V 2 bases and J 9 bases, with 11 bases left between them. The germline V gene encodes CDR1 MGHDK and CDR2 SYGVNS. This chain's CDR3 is CASSERGYGIQYF. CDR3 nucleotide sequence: TGTGCCAGCAGTGAACGGGGATACGGCATTCAGTACTTC.

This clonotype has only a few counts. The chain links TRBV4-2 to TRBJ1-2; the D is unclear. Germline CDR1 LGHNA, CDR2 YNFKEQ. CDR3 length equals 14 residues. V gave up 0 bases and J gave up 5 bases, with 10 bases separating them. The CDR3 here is CASSQDLKSYGYTF. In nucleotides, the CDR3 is TGTGCCAGCAGCCAAGATTTAAAATCATATGGCTACACCTTC.

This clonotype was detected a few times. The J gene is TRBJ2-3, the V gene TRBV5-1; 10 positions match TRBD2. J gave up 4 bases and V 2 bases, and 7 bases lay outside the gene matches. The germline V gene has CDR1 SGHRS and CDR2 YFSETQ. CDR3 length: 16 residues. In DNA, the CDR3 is TGCGCCAGCAGCTTCTTACTAGCGGGAAGTGCAGATACGCAGTATTTT. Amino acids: CASSFLLAGSADTQYF.

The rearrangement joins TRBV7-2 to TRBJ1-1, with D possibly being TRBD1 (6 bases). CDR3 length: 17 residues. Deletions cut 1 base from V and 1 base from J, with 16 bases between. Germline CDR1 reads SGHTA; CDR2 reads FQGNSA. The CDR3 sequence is CASSLGLGGWKNTEAFF. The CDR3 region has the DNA TGTGCCAGCAGCTTAGGCTTAGGGGGATGGAAGAACACTGAAGCTTTCTTT.

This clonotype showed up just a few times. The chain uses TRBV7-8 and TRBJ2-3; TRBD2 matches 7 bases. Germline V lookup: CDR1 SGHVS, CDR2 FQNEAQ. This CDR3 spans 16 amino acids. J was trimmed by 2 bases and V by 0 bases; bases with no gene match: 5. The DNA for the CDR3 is TGTGCCAGCAGCTTAGCGGCTAGCGGATACACAGATACGCAGTATTTT. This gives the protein CASSLAASGYTDTQYF. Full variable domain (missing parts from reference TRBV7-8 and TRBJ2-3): GAGVSQSPRYKVAKRGQDVALRCDPISGHVSLFWYQQALGQGPEFLTYFQNEAQLDKSGLPSDRFFAERPEGSVSTLKIQRTQQEDSAVYLCASSLAASGYTDTQYFGPGTRLTVL.

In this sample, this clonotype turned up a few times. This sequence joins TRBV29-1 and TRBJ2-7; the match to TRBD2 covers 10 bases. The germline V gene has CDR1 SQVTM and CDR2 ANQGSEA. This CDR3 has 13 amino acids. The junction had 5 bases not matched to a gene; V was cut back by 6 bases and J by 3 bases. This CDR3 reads CSVEREGNYEQYF. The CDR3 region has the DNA TGCAGCGTGGAGCGGGAGGGGAACTACGAGCAGTACTTC.

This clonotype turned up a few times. The CDR3 is CASSVVQGDSYEQYF. The CDR3, as DNA: TGTGCCAGCAGTGTGGTACAGGGTGATTCCTACGAGCAGTACTTC. V and J are TRBV7-9 and TRBJ2-7; D perhaps matches TRBD1 (6 bases). Trimming removed 6 bases at V and 1 base at J, with 16 bases between. Germline assignment: CDR1 SEHNR and CDR2 FQNEAQ (reference sequence). The CDR3 has 15 residues.

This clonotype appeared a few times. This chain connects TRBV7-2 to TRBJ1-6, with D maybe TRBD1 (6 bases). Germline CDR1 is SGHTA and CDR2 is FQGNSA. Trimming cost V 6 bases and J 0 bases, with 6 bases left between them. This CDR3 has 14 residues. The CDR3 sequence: CASRGGSYNSPLHF. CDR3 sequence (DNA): TGTGCCAGCAGAGGGGGCTCCTATAATTCACCCCTCCACTTT.

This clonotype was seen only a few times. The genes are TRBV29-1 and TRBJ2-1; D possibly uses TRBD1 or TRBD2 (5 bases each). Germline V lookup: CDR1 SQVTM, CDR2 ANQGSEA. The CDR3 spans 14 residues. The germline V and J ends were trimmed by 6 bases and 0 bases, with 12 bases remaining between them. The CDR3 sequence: CSVGTVSSYNEQFF. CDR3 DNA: TGCAGCGTCGGGACGGTGAGCTCCTACAATGAGCAGTTCTTC.

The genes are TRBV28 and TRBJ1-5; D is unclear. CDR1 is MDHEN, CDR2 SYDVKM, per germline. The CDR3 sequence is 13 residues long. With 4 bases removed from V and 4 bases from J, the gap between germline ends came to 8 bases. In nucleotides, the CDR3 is TGTGCCAGCAGTTCTCTACCGAATCAGCCCCAGCATTTT. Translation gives CASSSLPNQPQHF.

The CDR3 spells CSYQRGTGYGYTF. The CDR3 DNA follows: TGCAGTTATCAACGGGGGACTGGCTATGGCTACACCTTC. The V and J genes are TRBV20-1 and TRBJ1-2; tentative D call: TRBD1 (5 bases). Trimming took off 8 bases at V and 4 bases at J, with 17 bases between the two ends. Per germline, CDR1 DFQATT and CDR2 SNEGSKA (reference sequence). The length of the CDR3 is 13 residues.

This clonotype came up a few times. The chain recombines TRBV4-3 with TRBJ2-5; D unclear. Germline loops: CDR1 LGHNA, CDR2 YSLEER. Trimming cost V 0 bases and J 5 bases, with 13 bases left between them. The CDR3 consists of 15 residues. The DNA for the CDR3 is TGCGCCAGCAGCCAAGATTGGGTTAGCTTCGAGACCCAGTACTTC. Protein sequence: CASSQDWVSFETQYF.

This chain's CDR3 is CATSRDMRGASYNEQFF. The DNA of the CDR3 is TGTGCCACCAGCAGAGATATGCGGGGAGCCTCCTACAATGAGCAGTTCTTC. J is TRBJ2-1 and V is TRBV15; possibly TRBD2 for D (6 bases). Germline values: CDR1 LNHNV, CDR2 YYDKDF (reference sequence). V lost 0 bases to trimming and J lost 0 bases, with 12 bases between them. The CDR3 length is 17 residues.

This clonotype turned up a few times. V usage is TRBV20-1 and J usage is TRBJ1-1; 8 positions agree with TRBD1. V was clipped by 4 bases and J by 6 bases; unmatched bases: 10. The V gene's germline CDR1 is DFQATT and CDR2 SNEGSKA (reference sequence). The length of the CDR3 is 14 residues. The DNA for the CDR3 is TGCAGTGCTACAGGGGGCGGATCGATCCCTGAAGCTTTCTTT. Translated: CSATGGGSIPEAFF.

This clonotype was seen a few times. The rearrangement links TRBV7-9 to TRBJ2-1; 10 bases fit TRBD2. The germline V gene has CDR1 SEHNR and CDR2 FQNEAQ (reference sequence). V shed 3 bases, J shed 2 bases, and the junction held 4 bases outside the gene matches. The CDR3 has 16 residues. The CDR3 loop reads CASSLTGTSAYNEQFF. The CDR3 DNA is TGTGCCAGCAGCTTGACCGGGACTAGCGCCTACAATGAGCAGTTCTTC. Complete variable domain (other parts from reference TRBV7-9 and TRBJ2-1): DTGVSQNPRHKITKRGQNVTFRCDPISEHNRLYWYRQTLGQGPEFLTYFQNEAQLEKSRLLSDRFSAERPKGSFSTLEIQRTEQGDSAMYLCASSLTGTSAYNEQFFGPGTRLTVL.

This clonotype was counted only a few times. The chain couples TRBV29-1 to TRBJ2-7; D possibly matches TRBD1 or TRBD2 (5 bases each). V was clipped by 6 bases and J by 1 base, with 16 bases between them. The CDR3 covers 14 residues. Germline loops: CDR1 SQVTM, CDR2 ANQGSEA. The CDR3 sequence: CSVEGYLGSYEQYF. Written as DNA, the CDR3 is TGCAGCGTCGAGGGGTATCTAGGGTCCTACGAGCAGTACTTC.